This entry lists 12 T cell receptor beta chains sequenced from one sample in a study of PD-L1 blockade in urothelial cancer. Some clones are missing from TCRdb's copy, which holds only in-frame ones; the method was immunoSEQ multiplex PCR. The sample includes approximately 52,000 clones, around 86% of them seen just once. Time point in this sample: pretreatment peripheral blood. Sequenced material: PBMCs, taken around atezolizumab (anti-PD-L1) treatment. Receptors originate from a man between 65 and 80 years old with urothelial cancer.

The genes are TRBV18 and TRBJ2-7; tentative D call: TRBD1 (8 bases). CDR3 length: 14 amino acids. In germline, CDR1 is KGHSH, CDR2 LQKENI. Trimming took 6 bases from V and 4 from J, leaving 16 bases between them. CDR3: CASSSTGGGYEQYF. The DNA of the CDR3 is TGTGCCAGCTCCTCCACAGGGGGAGGGTACGAGCAGTACTTC.

V gene TRBV11-2 combines with J gene TRBJ2-3; D perhaps matches TRBD1 (5 bases). The CDR3 has 12 amino acids. V lost 5 bases and J 14 bases, leaving 17 bases between the germline ends. Germline lookup yields CDR1 SGHAT and CDR2 FQNNGV. CDR3 in amino acids: CASSQGGRYAYF. The CDR3 bases are TGTGCCAGCAGCCAGGGTGGCAGATACGCGTATTTT.

The chain's CDR3 is CASRRAGEAYNEQFF. In DNA form, the CDR3 reads TGTGCCAGCAGAAGAGCGGGGGAGGCCTACAATGAGCAGTTCTTC. The rearrangement links TRBV6-4 to TRBJ2-1; 8 nucleotides line up with TRBD2. The junction had 6 bases not matched to a gene; V was cut back by 6 bases and J by 2 bases. The length of the CDR3 is 15 residues. CDR1 is MRHNA, CDR2 SNTAGT, per germline.

The genes are TRBV5-1 and TRBJ2-1; 9 bases are a match to TRBD1. Per germline, CDR1 SGHRS and CDR2 YFSETQ. V was pared by 4 bases and J by 7 bases, with 9 bases of the junction left unmatched. The CDR3 consists of 15 residues. The CDR3: CASSPTPGQGNEQFF. DNA of the CDR3: TGCGCCAGCAGCCCAACTCCGGGACAGGGAAATGAGCAGTTCTTC.

The V gene is TRBV18, the J gene TRBJ1-2, with 7 bases aligning to TRBD1. The junction had 11 bases not matched to a gene; V was cut back by 4 bases and J by 6 bases. In germline, CDR1 is KGHSH, CDR2 LQKENI. The CDR3 has 15 amino acids. CDR3 coding DNA: TGTGCCAGCTCACGCACGCAGGGGGTAGTTGATGGCTACACCTTC. Translated, it gives CASSRTQGVVDGYTF.

The rearrangement uses TRBV29-1 and TRBJ2-1; the D is unclear. In germline, CDR1 is SQVTM, CDR2 ANQGSEA. V gave up 2 bases and J gave up 5 bases, with 10 bases separating them. The CDR3 has 13 amino acids. The CDR3 protein is CSVENPENNEQFF. CDR3 in DNA: TGCAGCGTTGAAAACCCCGAGAACAATGAGCAGTTCTTC.

The chain has TRBV5-6 and TRBJ2-1, with D unclear. Trimming took 2 bases from V and 1 from J, leaving 16 bases between them. Germline CDR1 reads SGHDT; CDR2 reads YYEEEE. CDR3 size: 17 residues. The CDR3 sequence is CASSFSTAQVSYNEQFF. The CDR3 region has the DNA TGTGCCAGCAGCTTCTCCACCGCTCAGGTGTCCTACAATGAGCAGTTCTTC.

Written as DNA, the CDR3 is TGTGCCAGCAGGGGGACAGGGAACACTGAAGCTTTCTTT. This sequence encodes CASRGTGNTEAFF. The rearrangement joins TRBV6-5 to TRBJ1-1; 8 positions match TRBD1. This CDR3 region has 13 residues. The V gene end was trimmed by 6 bases and the J gene end by 1 base; junction bases not matched to a gene: 1. Per the germline V gene, CDR1 is MNHEY and CDR2 is SVGAGI.

CDR3 residues: CASSFSSGPSGNTIYF. The CDR3 region has the DNA TGTGCCAGCAGCTTTTCCTCAGGGCCCTCTGGAAACACCATATATTTT. The rearrangement uses TRBV7-9 and TRBJ1-3; maybe TRBD1 (5 bases). CDR1 is SEHNR, CDR2 FQNEAQ, per germline (reference sequence). The CDR3 loop spans 16 amino acids. The V end lost 3 bases, the J end lost 0 bases, and 12 bases lay between the germline ends.

The genes are TRBV9 and TRBJ2-7, with 12 bases matching TRBD2. Looked up from germline, CDR1 is SGDLS and CDR2 is YYNGEE. This CDR3 region has 15 residues. V lost 3 bases, J lost 4 bases, and 5 bases stayed unmatched. DNA for the CDR3: TGTGCCAGCAGCGACGGACTAGCGGGATCTTACGAGCAGTACTTC. Its protein product is CASSDGLAGSYEQYF.

The chain is built from TRBV5-4 and TRBJ2-1, with D possibly matching TRBD2 (6 bases). The length of the CDR3 is 16 residues. Per the germline V gene, CDR1 is SGHNT and CDR2 is YYREEE (reference sequence). V dropped 4 bases and J dropped 2 bases, with 16 bases sitting between them. The CDR3 here is CASSPGTSYTYNEQFF. In nucleotides, the CDR3 is TGTGCCAGCAGCCCGGGGACTTCCTATACCTACAATGAGCAGTTCTTC.

This sequence joins TRBV10-3 and TRBJ1-2; the D is unclear. The V and J ends lost 4 bases and 1 base respectively, with 4 bases between them. Germline CDR1 reads ENHRY; CDR2 reads SYGVKD. CDR3 size: 12 residues. The CDR3 nucleotides read TGTGCCATCAGTGCAGATAACTATGGCTACACCTTC. This gives the protein CAISADNYGYTF.